This TCR beta chain originates from a study of cytomegalovirus exposure and HLA in healthy donors. As to this clone: Its antigen is currently unknown.

Study-wide results and caveats: With later analysis, a missense DCLRE1C variant became linked to TCR beta V- and J-gene trimming. There were 150 to 200 TCR beta chains listed as cytomegalovirus-associated. A later analysis showed that HLA-associated TCR beta chains had undergone more clonal expansion than equally common others. Accurate prediction of HLA-A and HLA-B alleles (for most subjects) was reportedly achieved from TCR beta sequences.

Amplification used 60 Vbeta primers and 13 Jbeta primers. TCRdb's copy holds only in-frame clones and misses some; the assay was immunoSEQ multiplex PCR. The profile covers approximately 180,000 clones, with about four fifths appearing a single time and roughly 1.5% taken by the ten largest. The CDR3 loop spans 13 amino acids. The V end was cut by 5 bases, the J end by 4 bases, with 11 bases between. CDR1 is LNHDA, CDR2 SQIVND, per germline (reference sequence). The chain joins TRBV19 to TRBJ1-1; TRBD1 is a possible D gene (6 bases). This clonotype originated in a woman between 18 and 29 years old in good health and CMV-seronegative. The sequencing input was PBMCs. The CDR3 DNA follows: TGTGCCAGTAGTGTGGGAGGGGGCACTGAAGCTTTCTTT. Translating gives CASSVGGGTEAFF.